The rows below give T cell receptor beta chains drawn from one sample of a study of T cells in Graves' hyperthyroidism and ophthalmopathy. From the multiplex PCR reads, TCRdb called clonotypes with MiXCR, one entry per CDR3 protein. The sample has fewer than 750,000 distinct CDR3 sequences, about 14% seen once; the top ten hold 3.5% to 4.5%. Material for sequencing was blood. These receptors came from a woman between 35 and 50 years old with Graves' ophthalmopathy. Both conserved end residues are part of each CDR3. The order of the fields is J gene, D gene, clone size, V gene, CDR3 protein, CDR3 DNA. The D gene is left open where the match is weak. A clone size is listed for some rows: how often the clone was seen (once, few, many), or a class if it is expanded.

TRBJ2-7 NA many TRBV12-3/TRBV12-4 CASRGTEAYEQYF TGTGCCAGCAGAGGGACCGAAGCCTACGAGCAGTACTTC
TRBJ2-7 NA few TRBV4-3 CASSQDMGGSYEQYF TGCGCCAGCAGCCAAGACATGGGCGGGTCCTACGAGCAGTACTTC
TRBJ2-7 TRBD2 many TRBV7-8 CASSPAGTSRIYEQYF TGTGCCAGCAGCCCAGCCGGGACTAGTCGGATCTACGAGCAGTACTTC
TRBJ2-7 NA many TRBV7-2 CASSFGSGSGVYEQYF TGTGCCAGCAGCTTTGGGTCCGGGAGTGGCGTCTACGAGCAGTACTTC
TRBJ2-2 NA many TRBV5-1 CASSASFHHYTNTGELFF TGCGCCAGCAGCGCGTCCTTCCATCACTATACGAACACCGGGGAGCTGTTTTTT
TRBJ2-7 TRBD2 many TRBV6-1 CASGAGGSYEQYF TGTGCCAGCGGAGCGGGAGGGTCCTACGAGCAGTACTTC
TRBJ2-5 TRBD2 NA TRBV20-1 CSAEVLAGGAETQYF TGCAGTGCGGAGGTGCTAGCGGGAGGTGCGGAGACCCAGTACTTC
TRBJ2-7 TRBD2 NA TRBV20-1 CSARAGYPYEQYF TGCAGTGCCCGAGCGGGGTATCCCTACGAGCAGTACTTC
TRBJ1-1 TRBD1 many TRBV6-1 CASRRGPDTEAFF TGTGCCAGCAGAAGGGGGCCGGACACTGAAGCTTTCTTT
TRBJ2-1 NA few TRBV27 CASSLRRRGSYNEQFF TGTGCCAGCAGTTTACGTCGGCGGGGCTCCTACAATGAGCAGTTCTTC
TRBJ2-7 NA many TRBV19 CASSIGDQGHEQYF TGTGCCAGTAGTATAGGGGACCAGGGCCACGAGCAGTACTTC
TRBJ2-3 TRBD2 many TRBV29-1 CSVEDGLAGSGDTQYF TGCAGCGTTGAAGATGGACTAGCGGGATCAGGGGATACGCAGTATTTT
TRBJ2-7 NA many TRBV11-2 CASRGDTSYEQYF TGTGCCAGCAGGGGAGACACCTCCTACGAGCAGTACTTC
TRBJ2-3 TRBD2 NA TRBV12-3/TRBV12-4 CASSLLMGLYTDTQYF TGTGCCAGCAGCCTCCTGATGGGACTATACACAGATACGCAGTATTTT
TRBJ1-6 NA few TRBV9 CASSVEEGSPLHF TGTGCCAGCAGCGTAGAAGAGGGTTCACCCCTCCACTTT
TRBJ1-2 NA many TRBV19 CACRALVGGYTF TGTGCCTGCAGGGCCCTGGTAGGAGGCTACACCTTC
TRBJ2-5 TRBD2 many TRBV5-1 CASSLGSGAYQETQYF TGCGCCAGCAGCTTGGGTAGCGGGGCTTACCAAGAGACCCAGTACTTC
TRBJ2-7 TRBD1 many TRBV19 CASSTNPGTGPPYEQYF TGTGCCAGTAGTACCAACCCCGGGACAGGGCCTCCCTACGAGCAGTACTTC
TRBJ2-3 NA NA TRBV6-2/TRBV6-3 CASSYSSGTDTQYF TGTGCCAGCAGTTACTCGAGCGGGACAGATACGCAGTATTTT
TRBJ1-2 NA many TRBV7-9 CASEPSPSFNYGYTF TGTGCCAGTGAACCCTCCCCCAGCTTTAACTATGGCTACACCTTC
TRBJ2-5 TRBD2 many TRBV7-2 CASSFRTSGSGETQYF TGTGCCAGCAGCTTCCGGACTAGCGGGAGCGGCGAGACCCAGTACTTC
TRBJ2-2 TRBD2 few TRBV7-2 CASSFLAGVTGELFF TGTGCCAGCAGCTTCTTAGCGGGAGTCACCGGGGAGCTGTTTTTT
TRBJ2-5 TRBD2 many TRBV28 CASNLGGGETQYF TGTGCCAGCAATCTTGGGGGGGGAGAGACCCAGTACTTC
TRBJ2-7 TRBD2 many TRBV5-1 CASSHGLAGADVTYEQYF TGCGCCAGCAGCCACGGACTAGCGGGAGCAGATGTGACCTACGAGCAGTACTTC
TRBJ2-7 NA NA TRBV28 CASSNPSRGGLYEQYF TGTGCCAGCAGCAACCCATCCCGCGGCGGGCTCTACGAGCAGTACTTC
TRBJ2-7 NA NA TRBV30 CAWSWERRYEQYF TGTGCCTGGAGTTGGGAGCGGCGCTACGAGCAGTACTTC
TRBJ2-7 TRBD2 many TRBV27 CASSLSIPSGSRHEQYF TGTGCCAGCAGTTTATCCATACCTAGCGGGAGTAGGCACGAGCAGTACTTC
TRBJ2-3 NA many TRBV12-3/TRBV12-4 CASRGTLTDTQYF TGTGCCAGCAGGGGGACACTTACAGATACGCAGTATTTT
TRBJ2-2 NA NA TRBV11-3 CASSLVVQISGELFF TGTGCCAGCAGCTTAGTGGTTCAAATTTCCGGGGAGCTGTTTTTT
TRBJ2-7 NA many TRBV7-3 CASSRYTGYEQYF TGTGCCAGCAGCCGCTATACAGGCTACGAGCAGTACTTC
TRBJ1-3 NA many TRBV28 CASSLGILGGNTIYF TGTGCCAGCAGTTTAGGAATCTTGGGGGGAAACACCATATATTTT
TRBJ2-7 NA many TRBV10-1 CASRLRWTYEQYF TGCGCCAGCAGGCTTCGATGGACCTACGAGCAGTACTTC
TRBJ1-1 NA many TRBV15 CATSSLKGGAYTEAFF TGTGCCACCAGCAGCCTCAAGGGGGGCGCGTACACTGAAGCTTTCTTT
TRBJ2-3 NA many TRBV2 CASDRRTDTQYF TGTGCCAGCGACCGCCGCACAGATACGCAGTATTTT
TRBJ2-5 TRBD1 many TRBV12-3/TRBV12-4 CASTDRASQETQYF TGTGCCAGCACCGACAGGGCTTCACAAGAGACCCAGTACTTC
TRBJ2-7 TRBD2 few TRBV11-2 CASSLELAGGMGYEQYF TGTGCCAGCAGCTTAGAGTTAGCGGGAGGGATGGGCTACGAGCAGTACTTC
TRBJ1-5 NA NA TRBV20-1 CSARDMGEGGNQPQHF TGCAGTGCTAGAGATATGGGAGAAGGGGGCAATCAGCCCCAGCATTTT
TRBJ2-5 NA many TRBV12-3/TRBV12-4 CASSFDYRDGTQYF TGTGCCAGCAGTTTTGATTACAGGGACGGGACCCAGTACTTC
TRBJ1-2 TRBD1 NA TRBV4-2 CASSPGQALNYCYTF TGTGCCAGCAGCCCAGGACAGGCTCTAAACTATTGCTACACCTTC
TRBJ1-3 NA many TRBV6-1 CASRRDSGNTIYF TGTGCCAGCAGGCGGGACTCTGGAAACACCATATATTTT
TRBJ1-2 TRBD1 many TRBV24-1 CATSDTTGSSDYGYTF TGTGCCACCAGTGATACGACAGGGTCGAGCGACTATGGCTACACCTTC
TRBJ2-7 NA NA TRBV28 CASSQVLGEGYEQYF TGTGCCAGCAGCCAAGTTTTAGGTGAGGGTTACGAGCAGTACTTC
TRBJ2-3 TRBD2 many TRBV25-1 CAITSTSGRDADTQYF TGTGCCATCACTTCGACTAGCGGGAGGGACGCAGATACGCAGTATTTT
TRBJ2-7 TRBD2 many TRBV28 CASSPAVLALREQYF TGTGCCAGCAGTCCGGCGGTACTAGCGCTTCGCGAGCAGTACTTC